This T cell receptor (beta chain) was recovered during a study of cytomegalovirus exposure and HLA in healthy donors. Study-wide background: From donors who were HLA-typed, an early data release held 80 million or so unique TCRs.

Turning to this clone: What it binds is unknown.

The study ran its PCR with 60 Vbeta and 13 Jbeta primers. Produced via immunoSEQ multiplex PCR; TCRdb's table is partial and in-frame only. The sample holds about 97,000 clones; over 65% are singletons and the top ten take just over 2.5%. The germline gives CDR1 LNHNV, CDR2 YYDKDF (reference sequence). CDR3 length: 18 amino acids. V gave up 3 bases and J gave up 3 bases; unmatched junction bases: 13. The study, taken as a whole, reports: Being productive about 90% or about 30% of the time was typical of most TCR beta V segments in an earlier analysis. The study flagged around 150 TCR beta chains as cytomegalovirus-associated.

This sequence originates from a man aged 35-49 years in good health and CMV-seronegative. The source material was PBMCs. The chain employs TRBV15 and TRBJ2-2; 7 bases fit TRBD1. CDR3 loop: CATSRARSRTGDTGELFF. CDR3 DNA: TGTGCCACCAGCAGGGCGCGAAGTCGGACAGGAGACACCGGGGAGCTGTTTTTT.